Sequencing of this T cell receptor beta chain was carried out in a study of CD8+ T cells in alopecia areata (dated by TCRdb to 2017 to 2018). As for the study more broadly: The study used high-throughput TCRbeta sequencing to examine T cell clonal expansion in alopecia areata, in both the C3H/HeJ mouse model and human patients. TCRbeta CDR3 regions were amplified by immunoSEQ multiplex PCR with 35 Vbeta forward and 13 Jbeta reverse primers. Clonality in the scalp was compared among normal scalp (n=4), patchy alopecia areata scalp (n=8), and alopecia totalis/universalis scalp (n=8). In humans, TCRbeta sequencing was performed on scalp tissue and on sorted CD4+ and CD8+ peripheral blood T cells from healthy controls and from patients with patchy or totalis/universalis alopecia areata. RNA was extracted with the PAXgene miRNA kit for fixed scalp, the miRNeasy kit for PBMCs, and the RNeasy kit for mouse skin. Beyond this particular receptor, the publication reports: Compared with mice, TCR sequences shared between patients were less clear, possibly partly because of HLA diversity across the patient population. Higher clonality and more expanded CD8+ clones were observed in lesional scalp than in normal scalp, particularly in alopecia totalis/universalis, a finding suggestive of antigenic drive. Unlike mouse skin, which is dominated by gammadelta T cells, normal human skin has resident alphabeta T cells that are also sequenced, and this complicates analysis of the scalp TCR repertoire.

V is shortened by 3 bases, J by 0 bases, and the region joining them spans 9 bases. For CDR1 and CDR2, the germline V gene (reference sequence) lists LNHDA and SQIVND. From the cysteine up to the phenylalanine, the CDR3 has a length of 15 residues. The retained sequence is limited to the CDR3, 45 bases, with the frame set at the first base. Libraries came from the immunoSEQ multiplex PCR assay. For TCR sequencing, RNA was extracted from every sample and reverse transcribed into cDNA to serve as template. SuperScript III was used to make first-strand cDNA, primed with a 2:1 mix of oligo-dT and random hexamers. A synthetic immune receptor repertoire was used to assess amplification bias, and residual bias was removed computationally. On the authors' methods: After raw reads were preprocessed to remove errors, the CDR3 was defined following IMGT conventions as running from the conserved cysteine to phenylalanine. Clonality was computed as 1 minus the Shannon entropy, with the entropy normalized by log2 of the number of productive unique TCRs. CD4 or CD8 identity of scalp clones was inferred by cross-referencing scalp TCRbeta sequences with sorted blood CD4 and CD8 repertoires. TCRdb holds this immuneACCESS table with in-frame rearrangements only. Some clones are missing; in checked studies, unresolved V genes explain under half, and the rest has no known cause. V and J calls and clone size are copied from that table; D and trimming were computed from the DNA. The sample records roughly 150,000 clones, 55% of which are singletons. The ten most abundant clones make up more than 4.5% of the sample.

This clone was picked up a small number of times. Its specific antigen is unknown. No qualities accompany the bases; no much larger clone lies one base away. PBMCs were separated by density centrifugation and stained for CD3, CD4 and CD8, after which CD4+ and CD8+ T cells were sorted on a FACSAria. Scalp biopsies and blood samples were provided by unaffected controls. This receptor chain uses TRBV19 and TRBJ2-1; no D gene can be assigned with confidence. This clonotype originated in a human donor in good health. The sample was CD4+ T cells sorted from blood. The DNA sequence is TGTGCCAGTAGTATCGGGCTGATCTCCTACAATGAGCAGTTCTTC. Its translation reads: CASSIGLISYNEQFF.